This T cell receptor (beta chain) originates from a study of T cells in Graves' hyperthyroidism and ophthalmopathy. General observations from the study: Expanded thyroid clonotypes (above 0.001) were mostly also found in blood.

Looked up from germline, CDR1 is LNHDA and CDR2 is SQIVND (reference sequence). This CDR3 is 15 amino acids long. Trimming stripped 7 bases from V and 4 bases from J, with 16 bases between. There were TCR beta CDR3 regions amplified from RNA transcripts. Initially, a first-round RT-PCR of the TCR CDR3 employed the HTBI primer set. TCRdb fed the multiplex PCR reads into MiXCR, producing one record per CDR3 protein. The sample yields about 360,000 distinct CDR3 sequences, around 14% seen once. An absence of ophthalmopathy progression within 18 months meant stable Graves' hyperthyroidism. Newly diagnosed hyperthyroidism, duration under 2 months, in patients aged 18 to 65. As regards this clonotype: Its antigen is currently unknown.

This receptor was obtained from a woman aged 18-29 years with Graves' hyperthyroidism. Sequenced input: blood. This chain uses TRBV19 with TRBJ1-4; possibly TRBD1 for D (6 bases). Written as DNA, the CDR3 is TGTGCCAGTAAATCCGACAGGCTGAGTAATGAAAAACTGTTTTTT. Its translation: CASKSDRLSNEKLFF. The whole variable domain, remainder taken from reference TRBV19 and TRBJ1-4, is DGGITQSPKYLFRKEGQNVTLSCEQNLNHDAMYWYRQDPGQGLRLIYYSQIVNDFQKGDIAEGYSVSREKKESFPLTVTSAQKNPTAFYLCASKSDRLSNEKLFFGSGTQLSVL.